This T cell receptor (beta chain) was identified in a study of blood T cell repertoires in COVID-19. About the research overall: T cells, B-cell-depleted T cells, or PBMCs supplied cDNA or gDNA.

The trim removed 1 base at V and 8 bases at J, leaving 10 bases unmatched. This CDR3 is built from 16 residues. Germline V lookup: CDR1 SGHDN, CDR2 FVKESK. Using immunoSEQ multiplex PCR, the repertoire was profiled, and TCRdb retains in-frame clones only, with some absent. Here the sample spans around 250,000 clones, roughly four fifths being singletons. What was sequenced was peripheral blood. The receptor was derived from a woman aged 80 or older with acute or convalescent COVID-19. The genes are TRBV14 and TRBJ1-2; 10 bases match TRBD1. The CDR3 nucleotides are TGTGCCAGCAGCCAAGGGCCGGGACAGGGGTTCGGCGGCTACACCTTC. Protein: CASSQGPGQGFGGYTF.